Below, 5 T cell receptor beta chains from the same sample are listed, as sequenced in a study of T cell responses to AZD1222 COVID-19 vaccine. Method: immunoSEQ multiplex PCR; TCRdb's copy keeps in-frame clones and lacks some. The table includes some 58,000 clones, 80% detected once. Here the sequenced sample was peripheral blood, taken 28 days after the second AZD1222 dose. The receptors here all came from an adult who received the AZD1222 COVID-19 vaccine.

This chain uses TRBV6-2 or TRBV6-3 with TRBJ2-2, with 9 bases matching TRBD1. Losses at the gene ends were 3 bases for V and 7 bases for J; bases not matched to a gene: 9. The length of the CDR3 is 16 residues. Germline V gives CDR1 MNHEY, CDR2 SVGEGT. The CDR3 DNA reads as TGTGCCAGCAGTTATTTCGGGACAGGGTTTGGCGGGGAGCTGTTTTTT. It yields the protein CASSYFGTGFGGELFF.

This sequence joins TRBV10-3 and TRBJ1-4; 7 bases agree with TRBD1. Losses at the gene ends were 5 bases for V and 1 base for J; bases not matched to a gene: 1. Germline CDR1 is ENHRY and CDR2 is SYGVKD. This CDR3 has 14 amino acids. In DNA form, the CDR3 reads TGTGCCATCAGTCGACAGGGAACTAATGAAAAACTGTTTTTT. It yields the protein CAISRQGTNEKLFF.

The rearrangement uses TRBV4-2 and TRBJ1-1; TRBD1 aligns across 9 bases. Germline V gene lookup returns CDR1 LGHNA and CDR2 YNFKEQ. The length of the CDR3 is 14 residues. V lost 4 bases to trimming and J lost 1 base; unmatched junction nucleotides: 1. For the CDR3, the DNA is TGTGCCAGCAGCCTGGACAGGGGGAACACTGAAGCTTTCTTT. Translating gives CASSLDRGNTEAFF.

The gene calls are TRBV28 and TRBJ2-3; a weak D match, TRBD1 (5 bases). The CDR3 has 15 residues. The germline V gene has CDR1 MDHEN and CDR2 SYDVKM. V lost 2 bases and J 0 bases, leaving 9 bases between the germline ends. CDR3 nucleotide sequence: TGTGCCAGCAGTTTAACAGGTAGCAGCACAGATACGCAGTATTTT. Encoded protein: CASSLTGSSTDTQYF. The entire variable domain, with the rest obtained from reference TRBV28 and TRBJ2-3, is as follows: DVKVTQSSRYLVKRTGEKVFLECVQDMDHENMFWYRQDPGLGLRLIYFSYDVKMKEKGDIPEGYSVSREKKERFSLILESASTNQTSMYLCASSLTGSSTDTQYFGPGTRLTVL.

The chain combines TRBV2 with TRBJ1-4; 8 bases align to TRBD1. Per germline, CDR1 SNHLY and CDR2 FYNNEI. V lost 6 bases and J lost 8; bases outside the gene matches: 2. CDR3 length equals 12 residues. This chain's CDR3 is CASRGQGEKLFF. CDR3 coding DNA: TGTGCCAGCAGAGGACAGGGAGAAAAACTGTTTTTT.